These T cell receptor beta chains were read from a single sample in a study of T cell responses to AZD1222 COVID-19 vaccine. Repertoires were generated with immunoSEQ multiplex PCR, while TCRdb's copy carries only in-frame clones and drops some. In the table there are about 260,000 clones, 85% to 95% of which are singletons. This specimen was peripheral blood, taken on day 0 of AZD1222 vaccination. These receptors were taken from an adult in good health. Both conserved end residues are part of each CDR3. Fields, in order: clone size, J gene, V gene, D gene, CDR3 protein, CDR3 DNA. The D gene is left open where the match is weak. For some rows the clone size is stated as once, few or many, or as a class when expanded; others skip it.

>-|TRBJ1-2|TRBV28|-
CASSFGNFAFYGYTF
TGTGCCAGCAGTTTTGGGAATTTCGCTTTCTATGGCTACACCTTC
>-|TRBJ2-5|TRBV30|-
CAWNRGGQGTQYF
TGTGCCTGGAACAGAGGGGGTCAGGGGACCCAGTACTTC
>-|TRBJ1-1|TRBV5-1|-
CASRKGGDTEAFF
TGCGCCAGCAGAAAGGGTGGCGACACTGAAGCTTTCTTT
>-|TRBJ1-3|TRBV10-2|TRBD1
CASSAAGTASGNTIYF
TGCGCCAGCAGTGCAGCCGGGACAGCCTCTGGAAACACCATATATTTT
>once|TRBJ2-2|TRBV7-8|TRBD1
CASRPTGGNTGELFF
TGTGCCAGCAGACCAACAGGGGGAAACACCGGGGAGCTGTTTTTT
>-|TRBJ1-5|TRBV2|-
CASELVSNQPQHF
TGTGCCAGCGAGCTAGTTAGCAATCAGCCCCAGCATTTT
>many|TRBJ1-1|TRBV19|TRBD1
CASSRRTGGSYDTEAFF
TGTGCCAGTAGTAGAAGAACAGGGGGCTCGTATGACACTGAAGCTTTCTTT
>-|TRBJ2-6|TRBV19|-
CASSMVGSGANVLTF
TGTGCCAGTAGTATGGTGGGATCTGGGGCCAACGTCCTGACTTTC
>-|TRBJ1-5|TRBV9|-
CASSVASNQPQHF
TGTGCCAGCAGCGTAGCTAGCAATCAGCCCCAGCATTTT
>-|TRBJ2-7|TRBV14|TRBD1
CASSQDSGTGYNEQYF
TGTGCCAGCAGCCAAGATTCGGGGACAGGGTATAACGAGCAGTACTTC
>-|TRBJ1-3|TRBV28|TRBD1
CASTFRGSGNTIYF
TGTGCCAGCACCTTCAGGGGGTCAGGAAACACCATATATTTT
>-|TRBJ2-7|TRBV2|-
CASSEYATYEQYF
TGTGCCAGCAGTGAATATGCCACCTACGAGCAGTACTTC
>-|TRBJ1-2|TRBV6-1|-
CASSEQTLYGYTF
TGTGCCAGCAGTGAACAGACCCTCTATGGCTACACCTTC
>-|TRBJ1-1|TRBV29-1|-
CSVEPTPGTEAFF
TGCAGCGTTGAACCTACCCCGGGAACTGAAGCTTTCTTT
>-|TRBJ1-6|TRBV12-3/TRBV12-4|-
CASSPEISPLHF
TGTGCCAGCAGTCCGGAGATTTCACCCCTCCACTTT
>once|TRBJ1-4|TRBV7-2|-
CATGLGFNEKLFF
TGTGCCACAGGGCTGGGTTTTAATGAAAAACTGTTTTTT
>-|TRBJ2-3|TRBV5-1|TRBD2
CASSYLAGGPDTQYF
TGCGCCAGCAGCTACCTAGCGGGAGGGCCTGATACGCAGTATTTT
>-|TRBJ2-3|TRBV27|TRBD1
CASSYRGDSDTQYF
TGTGCCAGCAGTTACAGGGGAGACTCAGATACGCAGTATTTT
>-|TRBJ2-3|TRBV2|TRBD2
CATIPQRGGQRTDTQYF
TGTGCCACAATCCCCCAGCGGGGGGGCCAACGGACAGATACGCAGTATTTT
>-|TRBJ1-5|TRBV4-2|-
CASSQGPRGDQPQHF
TGTGCCAGCAGCCAAGGGCCCAGGGGAGATCAGCCCCAGCATTTT
>-|TRBJ2-7|TRBV5-6|-
CASNRGGVQGYEQYF
TGTGCCAGCAACCGGGGTGGGGTCCAAGGATACGAGCAGTACTTC
>-|TRBJ1-6|TRBV3-1/TRBV3-2|-
CASSPWAGVGNSPLHF
TGTGCCAGCAGCCCCTGGGCGGGTGTGGGAAATTCACCCCTCCACTTT
>once|TRBJ2-1|TRBV15|-
CATSLDLYYNEQFF
TGTGCCACCAGCCTAGATCTATATTACAATGAGCAGTTCTTC
>-|TRBJ2-1|TRBV19|-
CASSISGGQSKQFF
TGTGCCAGTAGTATATCCGGCGGACAATCCAAGCAGTTCTTC
>-|TRBJ1-2|TRBV6-5|-
CASSYSTGYGYTF
TGTGCCAGCAGTTACTCGACGGGCTATGGCTACACCTTC
>once|TRBJ2-7|TRBV5-8|TRBD1
CASSLVWTGDYEQYF
TGTGCCAGCAGCTTGGTTTGGACAGGGGACTACGAGCAGTACTTC
>once|TRBJ2-3|TRBV5-1|TRBD1
CASSYEARDRVKLRADTQYF
TGCGCCAGCAGTTATGAAGCCCGGGACAGGGTCAAACTAAGGGCAGATACGCAGTATTTT
>few|TRBJ2-5|TRBV13|-
CASSFRGSDLETQYF
TGTGCCAGCAGCTTTAGGGGGTCAGACTTGGAGACCCAGTACTTC
>-|TRBJ2-7|TRBV3-1/TRBV3-2|-
CARCGTSSYEQYF
TGTGCCAGGTGTGGGACGAGCTCCTACGAGCAGTACTTC
>-|TRBJ2-4|TRBV3-1/TRBV3-2|TRBD2
CASSQERGFGAKNIQYF
TGTGCCAGCAGCCAAGAGCGGGGGTTTGGAGCCAAAAACATTCAGTACTTC
>-|TRBJ2-3|TRBV6-5|-
CASWRGAVDTQYF
TGTGCCAGCTGGCGGGGCGCGGTAGATACGCAGTATTTT
>-|TRBJ2-7|TRBV27|-
CASSLVGRTPYEQYF
TGTGCCAGCAGTTTAGTAGGGAGGACCCCCTACGAGCAGTACTTC
>-|TRBJ2-1|TRBV7-3|-
CASSPGAGNEQFF
TGTGCCAGCAGCCCCGGGGCAGGAAATGAGCAGTTCTTC
>-|TRBJ2-2|TRBV3-1/TRBV3-2|-
CASSQDPLNTGELFF
TGTGCCAGCAGCCAAGACCCACTCAACACCGGGGAGCTGTTTTTT
>-|TRBJ2-7|TRBV7-8|-
CASSSDLPYEQYF
TGTGCCAGCAGCTCGGACCTCCCCTACGAGCAGTACTTC
>-|TRBJ2-2|TRBV24-1|-
CATSDLSRGRSGELFF
TGTGCCACCAGTGATTTGTCACGAGGAAGATCCGGGGAGCTGTTTTTT
>-|TRBJ1-1|TRBV5-1|-
CASSLEDPREGFF
TGCGCCAGCAGCTTGGAGGACCCCAGGGAGGGTTTCTTT
>-|TRBJ1-2|TRBV19|TRBD1
CASSERPGQGNYGYTF
TGTGCCAGTAGTGAGAGACCCGGACAGGGGAACTATGGCTACACCTTC
>-|TRBJ2-1|TRBV19|TRBD2
CASSILAGRNEQFF
TGTGCCAGTAGTATCCTAGCGGGCCGCAATGAGCAGTTCTTC
>-|TRBJ2-7|TRBV4-1|TRBD2
CASSQDRSRGGSGYEQYF
TGCGCCAGCAGCCAAGACCGCTCACGGGGGGGCAGCGGGTACGAGCAGTACTTC
>once|TRBJ2-1|TRBV7-2|TRBD2
CASTRGGPYNEQFF
TGTGCCAGCACCCGGGGGGGCCCCTACAATGAGCAGTTCTTC
>-|TRBJ1-2|TRBV24-1|-
CATSDARRGRGDNYGYTF
TGTGCCACCAGTGACGCCCGCCGGGGCAGGGGCGATAACTATGGCTACACCTTC
>-|TRBJ2-5|TRBV28|TRBD2
CASSPGGGPPETQYF
TGTGCCAGCAGCCCCGGCGGGGGACCCCCGGAGACCCAGTACTTC
>-|TRBJ2-3|TRBV9|TRBD2
CASSTGTSVFTDTQYF
TGTGCCAGCAGCACCGGGACTAGCGTCTTCACAGATACGCAGTATTTT
>once|TRBJ2-1|TRBV29-1|-
CSVELGRWGNEQFF
TGCAGCGTTGAGCTAGGCCGATGGGGGAATGAGCAGTTCTTC
>-|TRBJ1-1|TRBV7-2|-
CASSLLETKAFF
TGTGCCAGCAGCTTATTGGAGACAAAAGCTTTCTTT
>-|TRBJ2-7|TRBV19|TRBD1
CASSAGTGVGEQYF
TGTGCCAGTAGCGCCGGGACAGGGGTCGGCGAGCAGTACTTC
>-|TRBJ1-2|TRBV30|-
CAWSFGVQDSMDGYTF
TGTGCCTGGAGTTTCGGGGTACAGGACTCTATGGACGGCTACACCTTC
>-|TRBJ2-7|TRBV19|TRBD2
CASSTRGTSGSYEQYF
TGTGCCAGTAGTACGCGGGGGACTAGCGGCTCCTACGAGCAGTACTTC
>-|TRBJ2-7|TRBV28|TRBD1
CASRPPGTGSYEQYF
TGTGCCAGCAGACCCCCCGGGACAGGGTCCTACGAGCAGTACTTC
>-|TRBJ1-2|TRBV9|-
CASSGAPAQGRGYTF
TGTGCCAGCAGCGGAGCCCCGGCCCAGGGCCGCGGCTACACCTTC
>-|TRBJ2-7|TRBV2|-
CASSRERYEQYF
TGTGCCAGCAGTCGGGAGCGGTACGAGCAGTACTTC
>-|TRBJ1-1|TRBV11-1|-
CASSLDGHPMTEAFF
TGTGCCAGCAGCTTAGATGGACACCCGATGACTGAAGCTTTCTTT